These 5 T cell receptor beta chains came from one sample sequenced in a study of blood T cells in healthy people across ages. Next came a second PCR, run for roughly 6 to 11 cycles, which used a sample-barcoded 5' primer along with a J-beta primer mix. TCRdb passed the 5' RACE reads through MiXCR, listing each CDR3 protein once. The repertoire includes approximately 730,000 distinct CDR3 sequences, 40% to 45% of them detected once, and roughly 20% sits in the top ten. The sample comprised blood. The receptors stem from a woman aged 55-70 years in good health.

The chain recombines TRBV5-1 with TRBJ2-5; 7 bases are a match to TRBD1. CDR1 is SGHRS, CDR2 YFSETQ, per germline. V shed 0 bases and J 11 bases; nucleotides not matched to a gene: 13. This CDR3 has 15 amino acids. In DNA, the CDR3 is TGCGCCAGCAGCTTGGAGGACAGGAGCTACAATGAGCAGTACTTC. It is translated as CASSLEDRSYNEQYF.

This clonotype was detected only a few times. This chain uses TRBV5-1 with TRBJ2-7; the match to TRBD2 covers 10 bases. After removal of 0 bases from V and 3 bases from J, the junction contained 6 bases not matched to a gene. This CDR3 is built from 16 residues. Germline V lookup: CDR1 SGHRS, CDR2 YFSETQ. CDR3 DNA sequence: TGCGCCAGCAGCTTGGGGGCTAGCGGGAGTGTCTACGAGCAGTACTTC. Its protein is CASSLGASGSVYEQYF.

This clonotype was seen a handful of times. J is TRBJ2-3 and V is TRBV20-1, with 14 positions matching TRBD2. The CDR3 contains 17 residues. V was clipped by 5 bases and J by 1 base; unmatched bases: 8. The germline gives CDR1 DFQATT, CDR2 SNEGSKA (reference sequence). CDR3 bases: TGCAGTGCTTTGACTAGCGGGGGGGAATCGGGCACAGATACGCAGTATTTT. Translation gives CSALTSGGESGTDTQYF.

This clonotype was recorded once. J is TRBJ2-7 and V is TRBV20-1, with D uncertain. Germline loops: CDR1 DFQATT, CDR2 SNEGSKA (reference sequence). Trimming took 0 bases from V and 0 from J, leaving 9 bases between them. CDR3 size: 14 residues. CDR3 DNA sequence: TGCAGTGCTAGAGATGGCAGGTACTCCTACGAGCAGTACTTC. Residues: CSARDGRYSYEQYF.

A note on this clonotype: A read error is possible here, since a much larger clone lies one base away. The chain links TRBV12-3 or TRBV12-4 to TRBJ2-1, with 11 bases identical to TRBD2. The J call may be incorrect, as the DNA end agrees better with TRBJ2-7. The CDR3 consists of 21 residues. CDR3 sequence (DNA): TGTGCCAGCAGTTTAGCGCGTCCCACTAGCGGGGGTGCCAGCTCCTACAATGAGCAGTACTTC. This codes for CASSLARPTSGGASSYNEQYF.